A selection of T cell receptor beta chains follows, all from one sample in a study of T cells expressing NK-cell markers. TCRdb re-called the 5' RACE reads, yielding one record per CDR3 amino acid sequence without DNA. This sample contains approximately 170,000 distinct CDR3 sequences. Sequenced material: blood T cells: a sorted CD56 or NKG2C T cell subset, CD4+ or CD8+ T cells, or bulk PBMC T cells (not recorded which). The receptors derive from a man aged 18-69 years in good health. The CDR3 runs from the conserved cysteine through the conserved F or W.

>TRBJ2-5|TRBV11-1
CASSSRTSGGANQETQYF
>TRBJ2-1|TRBV4-2
CASRSGGATNEQFF
>TRBJ2-3|TRBV3-1
CASSHGLATSTDTQYF
>TRBJ2-1|TRBV12-3/TRBV12-4
CASSMGAGGSEQFF
>TRBJ1-2|TRBV6-5
CASSYSGSYGYTF
>TRBJ1-5|TRBV12-3/TRBV12-4
CASSLEGYLNQPQHF
>TRBJ2-5|TRBV6-1
CASSDGSGGETQYF
>TRBJ1-5|TRBV19
CASGEGRTSNQPQHF
>TRBJ1-5|TRBV27
CASRTGLYSNQPQHF
>TRBJ2-3|TRBV28
CAIRPQSTDTQYF
>TRBJ1-5|TRBV6-1
CASSPGQGPDQPQHF
>TRBJ2-7|TRBV3-1
CASSESLSYEQYF
>TRBJ2-5|TRBV7-7
CASSLELAGTKETQYF
>TRBJ2-1|TRBV7-3
CASSPTGTSGGEQFF
>TRBJ2-2|TRBV15
CATSRDRGIRELFF
>TRBJ2-5|TRBV5-6
CASSGGTSGEEQETQYF
>TRBJ1-2|TRBV25-1
CASSGRGYGYTF
>TRBJ2-2|TRBV2
CASRSSNQGSANTGELFF
>TRBJ1-2|TRBV7-8
CASSPDRLGHYGYTF
>TRBJ2-6|TRBV14
CASSQEVGLPGANVLTF
>TRBJ2-7|TRBV19
CASSAGIFYEQYF
>TRBJ2-3|TRBV5-1
CASSSLGRKTDTQYF
>TRBJ2-7|TRBV6-2/TRBV6-3
CASSSLGRSYEQYF
>TRBJ2-7|TRBV9
CASSVEIFSGEQYF
>TRBJ2-3|TRBV6-5
CASSYSRPTDTQYF
>TRBJ2-1|TRBV11-2
CASSTTGPLGHEQFF
>TRBJ2-7|TRBV6-1
CASSTSGTETYEQYF
>TRBJ1-4|TRBV12-3/TRBV12-4
CASSFLGQGANEKLFF
>TRBJ1-1|TRBV9
CASSVEEGLGTEAFF
>TRBJ2-1|TRBV6-5
CASSFDGTDTGEQFF
>TRBJ2-3|TRBV29-1
CSVENLHIDRGPTDTQYF
>TRBJ2-3|TRBV7-8
CASSIEVVDTQYF
>TRBJ2-7|TRBV5-4
CASSPIGGASDEQYF
>TRBJ2-4|TRBV4-1
CASSQDLGSNIQYF
>TRBJ2-5|TRBV3-1
CASSLFGGGGQETQYF
>TRBJ1-2|TRBV3-1
CASSQGMSANYGYTF
>TRBJ2-3|TRBV6-5
CASSYPGVRGPDTQYF
>TRBJ1-1|TRBV18
CASSPPWGAAEAFF
>TRBJ2-2|TRBV7-9
CASSLLSGEAPGELFF
>TRBJ2-1|TRBV7-8
CASSPSGGITSYNEQFF
>TRBJ2-7|TRBV27
CASSWTGGAYEQYF
>TRBJ2-5|TRBV27
CASSPLPRWGGTETQYF
>TRBJ1-5|TRBV5-6
CASSLLGGKGNQPQHF
>TRBJ2-7|TRBV5-1
CASSTQPGIAGYEQYF
>TRBJ1-1|TRBV29-1
CSAQGRGMNTEAFF
>TRBJ2-1|TRBV7-8
CASSLARRNEQFF
>TRBJ2-1|TRBV7-8
CASSLRHPVAGFSYNEQFF
>TRBJ1-2|TRBV18
CASSPSTGQNGYTF
>TRBJ2-1|TRBV20-1
CSARDYEEAGNVDEQFF
>TRBJ2-1|TRBV6-7
CASSYPVGQGYNEQFF
>TRBJ1-3|TRBV6-1
CASSTQGREATIYF
>TRBJ1-4|TRBV5-1
CASSGRQGSEKLFF
>TRBJ2-2|TRBV6-5
CASSYLGAGNMDTGELFF
>TRBJ1-6|TRBV6-1
CASSDLSGSSPLHF
>TRBJ2-5|TRBV3-1
CASSFPMSGVEGETQYF
>TRBJ2-3|TRBV7-3
CASSRGGTPTDTQYF
>TRBJ1-1|TRBV19
CASSKPSGEAFF
>TRBJ2-1|TRBV7-9
CASSPVLATNNEQFF